Listed here are 19 T cell receptor beta chains from one sample, sequenced in a study of control samples from healthy donors and cancer patients. Sequenced by immunoSEQ multiplex PCR; TCRdb stores in-frame clones only, minus some. Here the sample spans about 110,000 clones, under 90% being singletons. Sequencing was performed on blood. The receptors derive from a woman aged 50 to 60 in good health.

V usage is TRBV5-1 and J usage is TRBJ2-1; no firm D call. Trimming took 2 bases from V and 5 from J, leaving 14 bases between them. There are 15 residues in the CDR3. Germline loops: CDR1 SGHRS, CDR2 YFSETQ. CDR3 loop: CASSFMLQPHNEQFF. CDR3 nucleotides: TGCGCCAGCAGCTTCATGCTCCAACCCCACAATGAGCAGTTCTTC.

The rearrangement joins TRBV7-3 to TRBJ2-1; 12 bases are shared with TRBD2. The junction had 12 bases not matched to a gene; V was cut back by 5 bases and J by 13 bases. Germline assignment: CDR1 SGHTA and CDR2 FQGTGA. The CDR3 is 15 residues long. CDR3 sequence (DNA): TGTGCCAGCAGCCCCCTCTCAACTAGCGGGGGGCGTCAGTTCTTC. Translation gives CASSPLSTSGGRQFF.

The chain combines TRBV19 with TRBJ1-2, with unresolved D. Trimming stripped 4 bases from V and 2 bases from J, with 14 bases between. The CDR3 totals 15 residues. Germline V CDR1 and CDR2: LNHDA, SQIVND (reference sequence). The CDR3 protein is CASSTLEGWNYGYTF. The CDR3 DNA reads TGTGCCAGTAGTACCCTAGAGGGATGGAACTATGGCTACACCTTC.

J is TRBJ2-1 and V is TRBV18; 10 nucleotides match TRBD1. CDR1 and CDR2 (germline): KGHSH, LQKENI. The CDR3 is 15 amino acids. The J segment lost 6 bases and the V segment lost 2 bases, leaving 4 bases of the junction unmatched. The CDR3 here is CASSPSGTGANEQFF. The CDR3 coding sequence is TGTGCCAGCTCACCATCCGGGACAGGGGCCAATGAGCAGTTCTTC.

The chain joins TRBV29-1 to TRBJ1-1; D perhaps matches TRBD1 (6 bases). Trimming took 7 bases from V and 11 from J, leaving 8 bases between them. CDR1 and CDR2 (germline): SQVTM, ANQGSEA. There are 8 residues in the CDR3. CDR3 nucleotides: TGCAGCGCGGACAGCGCTTTCTTT. It codes for CSADSAFF.

This clone was seen only a few times. The rearrangement links TRBV19 to TRBJ1-5; D remains ambiguous. The CDR3 has 16 amino acids. CDR1 and CDR2 from the germline V gene are LNHDA and SQIVND (reference sequence). The germline V and J ends were trimmed by 1 base and 5 bases, with 15 bases remaining between them. The CDR3 DNA follows: TGTGCCAGTAGTATAGTACTCACCGGGCGTGATCAGCCCCAGCATTTT. This translates into CASSIVLTGRDQPQHF.

J is TRBJ1-1 and V is TRBV2; D perhaps matches TRBD1 (5 bases). Trimming shortened V by 3 bases and J by 7 bases, and 9 bases separated the two germline ends. Germline V gene lookup returns CDR1 SNHLY and CDR2 FYNNEI. The CDR3 covers 12 residues. CDR3 residues: CASSDWGSEAFF. Here the CDR3 DNA reads TGTGCCAGCAGTGATTGGGGCAGTGAAGCTTTCTTT.

The J gene is TRBJ1-5, the V gene TRBV18; D is undetermined. CDR3 length: 15 amino acids. Trimming took 3 bases from V and 4 from J, leaving 13 bases between them. CDR1 KGHSH and CDR2 LQKENI come from the germline V gene. The CDR3 reads CASSPGLGTNQPQHF. The DNA of the CDR3 is TGTGCCAGCTCACCCGGACTGGGAACAAATCAGCCCCAGCATTTT.

The chain has TRBV6-5 and TRBJ2-5; TRBD2 agrees at 7 bases. This CDR3 has 15 amino acids. From germline, CDR1 is MNHEY and CDR2 SVGAGI. The V gene end was trimmed by 0 bases and the J gene end by 1 base; junction bases not matched to a gene: 2. In DNA form, the CDR3 reads TGTGCCAGCAGTTACTCCGGGAGGCCCCAAGAGACCCAGTACTTC. It translates to CASSYSGRPQETQYF.

The chain recombines TRBV4-3 with TRBJ2-7; D unresolved. Germline CDR1 LGHNA, CDR2 YSLEER. This CDR3 comprises 13 residues. V was pared by 0 bases and J by 6 bases, with 9 bases between. The CDR3 sequence: CASSQDQGFEQYF. The CDR3 region has the DNA TGCGCCAGCAGCCAAGATCAAGGGTTCGAGCAGTACTTC.

The chain combines TRBV4-3 with TRBJ1-3; TRBD1 matches at 7 bases. The CDR3 length is 16 residues. Germline V gene sequence: CDR1 LGHNA, CDR2 YSLEER. V lost 5 bases to trimming and J lost 4 bases; unmatched junction nucleotides: 11. In DNA, the CDR3 is TGCGCCAGCAGCTACTCACAGGGGTTGGGGGGAAACACCATATATTTT. Protein sequence: CASSYSQGLGGNTIYF.

This chain joins TRBV2 and TRBJ1-6; 11 nucleotides agree with TRBD1. The CDR3 loop spans 14 amino acids. Germline V gene sequence: CDR1 SNHLY, CDR2 FYNNEI. J was trimmed by 10 bases and V by 6 bases; bases with no gene match: 5. CDR3 nucleotides: TGTGCCAGCAGGGACAGGGGGCTCGGGTCACCCCTCCACTTT. Residues: CASRDRGLGSPLHF.

This sequence joins TRBV9 and TRBJ2-3; possibly TRBD1 for D (5 bases). Germline CDR1 and CDR2: SGDLS and YYNGEE. Between the trimmed V and J ends, which lost 1 base and 4 bases, there was a span of 16 bases. The CDR3 runs 16 residues. In nucleotides, the CDR3 is TGTGCCAGCAGCGTACAGGCTACTTCAGGGTCAGATACGCAGTATTTT. Translated: CASSVQATSGSDTQYF.

This chain links TRBV11-2 with TRBJ1-2; D is ambiguous. This CDR3 has 12 amino acids. Germline V gene data show CDR1 as SGHAT and CDR2 as FQNNGV. V was clipped by 2 bases and J by 5 bases, with 6 bases between them. CDR3 DNA sequence: TGTGCCAGCAGCTTAAGCACATATGGCTACACCTTC. It yields the protein CASSLSTYGYTF.

This chain joins TRBV5-1 and TRBJ1-6; tentative D call: TRBD1 (5 bases). The V end was cut by 5 bases, the J end by 8 bases, with 11 bases between. CDR1 SGHRS and CDR2 YFSETQ come from the germline V gene. This CDR3 has 13 amino acids. CDR3: CASRQGVDSPLHF. The CDR3 nucleotides read TGCGCCAGCAGGCAGGGTGTGGATTCACCCCTCCACTTT. The full variable domain, in which reference TRBV5-1 and TRBJ1-6 provide the parts outside the CDR3, is KAGVTQTPRYLIKTRGQQVTLSCSPISGHRSVSWYQQTPGQGLQFLFEYFSETQRNKGNFPGRFSGRQFSNSRSEMNVSTLELGDSALYLCASRQGVDSPLHFGNGTRLTVT.

The J gene is TRBJ2-1, the V gene TRBV6-6, with D possibly TRBD1 on 6 matching bases. The germline gives CDR1 MNHNY, CDR2 SVGAGI (reference sequence). Trimming cost V 0 bases and J 4 bases, with 13 bases left between them. CDR3 length equals 16 residues. The DNA of the CDR3 is TGTGCCAGCAGTTACTCCGGACAGTTGACATACAATGAGCAGTTCTTC. Its translation is CASSYSGQLTYNEQFF.

This clone was detected ten times or more. This chain connects TRBV19 to TRBJ1-5, with 9 bases that match TRBD1. The CDR3 is 16 amino acids. Per germline, CDR1 LNHDA and CDR2 SQIVND (reference sequence). V lost 1 base and J lost 6; bases outside the gene matches: 7. In DNA form, the CDR3 reads TGTGCCAGTAGTATAGTGGCACAGGGGGCAGTTCAGCCCCAGCATTTT. It specifies CASSIVAQGAVQPQHF.

V is TRBV10-1 and J is TRBJ2-1; D perhaps matches TRBD2 (6 bases). There are 15 residues in the CDR3. The V gene lost 5 bases and the J gene lost 2 bases, with 13 bases spanning the gap. Germline V gene data show CDR1 as WNHNN and CDR2 as SYGVQD (reference sequence). The CDR3 coding sequence is TGCGCCAGCAGTACCTACGGGAGCCCCTACAATGAGCAGTTCTTC. Protein sequence: CASSTYGSPYNEQFF.

The chain couples TRBV4-2 to TRBJ2-7, with 9 bases identical to TRBD1. The V and J ends lost 5 bases and 3 bases, in that order; junction bases with no gene match: 5. CDR1 is LGHNA and CDR2 is YNFKEQ in the germline V gene. The CDR3 consists of 14 residues. CDR3 protein: CASSDRDRDYEQYF. CDR3 bases: TGTGCCAGCAGCGACCGGGACAGGGACTACGAGCAGTACTTC.